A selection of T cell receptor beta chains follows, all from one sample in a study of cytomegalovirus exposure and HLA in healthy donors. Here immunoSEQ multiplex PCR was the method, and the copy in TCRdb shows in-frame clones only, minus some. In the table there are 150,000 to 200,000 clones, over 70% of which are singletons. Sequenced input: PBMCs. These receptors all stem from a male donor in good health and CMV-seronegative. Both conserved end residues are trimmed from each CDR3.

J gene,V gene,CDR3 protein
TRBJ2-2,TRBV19,ASSKMASNTGELF
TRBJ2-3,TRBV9,ASSVDSGGDRGTDTQY
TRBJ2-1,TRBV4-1,ASQAGGPHNEQF
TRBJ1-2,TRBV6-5,ASSYEENYGYT
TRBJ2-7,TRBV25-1,ASSEPPRSRGTTYEQY
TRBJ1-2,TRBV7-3,ASSPSGGVGGYT
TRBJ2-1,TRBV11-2,ASSRADEQF
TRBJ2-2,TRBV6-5,ATNNPRLNTGELF
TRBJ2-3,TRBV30,AWSVAGGPVDTQY
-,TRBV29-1,SVARGYEQY
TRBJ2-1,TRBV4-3,ASSQVEAGGTAEQF
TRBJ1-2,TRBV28,ASRLSQGYHGYT
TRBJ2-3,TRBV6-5,ASSYSLAGGSNTQY
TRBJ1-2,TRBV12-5,ASGPWAESHYGYT
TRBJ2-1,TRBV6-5,ASRPLAGGNNEQF
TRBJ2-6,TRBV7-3,ASSRSGANVLT
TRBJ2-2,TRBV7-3,ASSPQNTGELF
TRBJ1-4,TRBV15,ATSRGTGDSEKLF
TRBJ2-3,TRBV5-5,ASSLSGSDTQY
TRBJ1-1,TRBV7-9,SSSLLGGNTEAF